This T cell receptor (beta chain) was captured in a study of somatic mutations in cytotoxic T cells in rheumatoid arthritis. Across the whole study: Collection of patient blood (around 33 ml EDTA) took place right after diagnosis, before any treatment. Flow sorting at nearly 100% purity was applied to some V beta antibody-stained T-cell populations, which included V beta1+ cells sequenced for TCRB.

Once isolated by positive magnetic bead selection, the CD4+ and CD8+ cells had their purity checked by flow cytometry. CDR1 is LNHDA and CDR2 is SQIVND in the germline V gene (reference sequence). Trimming removed 3 bases from V and 4 bases from J, with 13 bases in between. CDR3 length: 15 amino acids. TCRdb keeps only in-frame clones here, not all; method: immunoSEQ multiplex PCR. Found here are some 30,000 clones, around 86% of them singletons; the top ten hold roughly a tenth. The sequence was collected from an adult with rheumatoid arthritis. The chain has TRBV19 and TRBJ1-5; perhaps TRBD1 as D (5 bases). The sequenced sample was CD8+ T cells sorted from blood. The CDR3 is CASSIGTVGNQPQHF. The CDR3, as DNA: TGTGCCAGTAGTATCGGGACGGTGGGAAATCAGCCCCAGCATTTT.